This TCR beta chain is drawn from a study of blood T cells in healthy people across ages. Overall study findings and caveats: Any changes in expanded clonotypes were possibly confounded, as donor CMV status remained unknown. Observed TCR beta diversity per million T cells went down as age went up. This fall followed a roughly linear course with age.

Alongside a J-beta primer mix, a sample-barcoded 5' primer served in a second PCR lasting about 7 to 12 cycles. TCRdb re-called the 5' RACE reads through MiXCR, storing one row per CDR3 protein. The sample has around 500,000 distinct CDR3 sequences, around a quarter seen once. There are a few counts of this clonotype. Antigen: not known. The same data also contributed to another study, on T cells of mothers and their children.

The clonotype originates from a boy aged 2-15 years in good health. The specimen sequenced was blood.

The CDR3 DNA reads TGTGCCAGCAGCCCCTCTACCATCTCCTACAATGAGCAGTTCTTC. It codes for CASSPSTISYNEQFF. The V gene is TRBV3-1, the J gene TRBJ2-1; no reliable D call. There are 15 residues in the CDR3. Trimming removed 4 bases from V and 0 bases from J, with 10 bases in between. Germline CDR1 and CDR2: LGHDT and YNNKEL (reference sequence).